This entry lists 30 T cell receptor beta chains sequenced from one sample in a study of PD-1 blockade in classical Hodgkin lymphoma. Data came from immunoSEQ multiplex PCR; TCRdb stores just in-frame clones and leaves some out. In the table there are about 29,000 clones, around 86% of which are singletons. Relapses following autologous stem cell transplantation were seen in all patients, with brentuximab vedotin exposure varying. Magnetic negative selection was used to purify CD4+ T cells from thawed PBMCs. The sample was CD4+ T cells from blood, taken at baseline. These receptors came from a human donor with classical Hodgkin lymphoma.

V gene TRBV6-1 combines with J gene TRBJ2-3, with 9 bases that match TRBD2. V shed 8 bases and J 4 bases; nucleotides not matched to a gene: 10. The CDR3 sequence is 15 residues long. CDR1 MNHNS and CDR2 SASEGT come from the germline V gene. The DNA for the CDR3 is TGTGCCAGCGGAGCCGGCGGGAGGGGGTCAGATACGCAGTATTTT. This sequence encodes CASGAGGRGSDTQYF.

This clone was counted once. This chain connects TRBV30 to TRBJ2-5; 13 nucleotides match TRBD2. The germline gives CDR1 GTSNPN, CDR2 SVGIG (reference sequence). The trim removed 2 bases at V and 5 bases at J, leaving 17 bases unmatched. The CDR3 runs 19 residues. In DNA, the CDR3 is TGTGCCTGGAGTCCACAGGGGGGACTAGCGGGAAACCCCGGGGAGACCCAGTACTTC. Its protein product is CAWSPQGGLAGNPGETQYF. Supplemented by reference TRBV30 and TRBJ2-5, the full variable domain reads SQTIHQWPATLVQPVGSPLSLECTVEGTSNPNLYWYRQAAGRGLQLLFYSVGIGQISSEVPQNLSASRPQDRQFILSSKKLLLSDSGFYLCAWSPQGGLAGNPGETQYFGPGTRLLVL.

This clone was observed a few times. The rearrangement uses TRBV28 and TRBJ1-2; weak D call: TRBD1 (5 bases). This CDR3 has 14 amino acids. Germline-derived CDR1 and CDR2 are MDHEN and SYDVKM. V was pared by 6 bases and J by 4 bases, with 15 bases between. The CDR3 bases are TGTGCCAGCAGAAGGGGAAGCTTCTCCTATGGCTACACCTTC. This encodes CASRRGSFSYGYTF.

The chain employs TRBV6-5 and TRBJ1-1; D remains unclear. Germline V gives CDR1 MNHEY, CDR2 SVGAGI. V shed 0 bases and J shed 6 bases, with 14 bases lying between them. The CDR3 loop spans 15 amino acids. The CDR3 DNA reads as TGTGCCAGCAGTTACTCGCTGGGCGGGATAGCTGAAGCTTTCTTT. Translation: CASSYSLGGIAEAFF.

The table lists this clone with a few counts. The CDR3 is CASSPRFRADTQYF. The CDR3 DNA reads TGTGCCAGCAGCCCCCGTTTCCGGGCAGATACGCAGTATTTT. The chain joins TRBV9 to TRBJ2-3; D is unclear. Germline loops: CDR1 SGDLS, CDR2 YYNGEE. This CDR3 spans 14 amino acids. V lost 4 bases to trimming and J lost 4 bases, with 13 bases between them.

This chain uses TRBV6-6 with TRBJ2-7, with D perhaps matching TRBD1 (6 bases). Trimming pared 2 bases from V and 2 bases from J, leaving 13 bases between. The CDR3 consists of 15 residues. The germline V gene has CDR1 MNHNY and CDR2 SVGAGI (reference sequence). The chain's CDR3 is CASSYIRDTAYEQYF. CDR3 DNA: TGTGCCAGCAGTTACATCCGGGACACCGCCTACGAGCAGTACTTC.

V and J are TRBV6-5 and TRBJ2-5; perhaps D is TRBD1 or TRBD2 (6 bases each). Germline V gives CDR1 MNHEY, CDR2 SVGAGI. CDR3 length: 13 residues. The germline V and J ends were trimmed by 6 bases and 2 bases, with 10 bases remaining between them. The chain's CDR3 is CASRRDIQETQYF. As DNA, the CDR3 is TGTGCCAGCAGGCGGGACATACAAGAGACCCAGTACTTC.

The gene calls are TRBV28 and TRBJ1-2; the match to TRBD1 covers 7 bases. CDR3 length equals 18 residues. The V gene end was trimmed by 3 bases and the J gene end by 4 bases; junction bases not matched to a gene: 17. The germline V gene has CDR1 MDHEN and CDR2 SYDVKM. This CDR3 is CASSFRGQSLSGSYGYTF. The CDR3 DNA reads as TGTGCCAGCAGTTTTAGGGGACAGAGCCTATCCGGCAGCTATGGCTACACCTTC.

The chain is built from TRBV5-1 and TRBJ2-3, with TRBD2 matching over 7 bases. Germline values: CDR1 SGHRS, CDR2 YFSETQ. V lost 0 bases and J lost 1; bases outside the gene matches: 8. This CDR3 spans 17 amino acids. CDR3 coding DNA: TGCGCCAGCAGCTTGGAGGCACTAGCGATCCGCACAGATACGCAGTATTTT. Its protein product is CASSLEALAIRTDTQYF.

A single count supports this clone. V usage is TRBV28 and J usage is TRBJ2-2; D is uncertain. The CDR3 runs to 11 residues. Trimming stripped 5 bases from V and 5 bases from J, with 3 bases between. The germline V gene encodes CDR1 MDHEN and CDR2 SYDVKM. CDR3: CASSVTGELFF. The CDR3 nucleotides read TGTGCCAGCAGTGTTACCGGGGAGCTGTTTTTT.

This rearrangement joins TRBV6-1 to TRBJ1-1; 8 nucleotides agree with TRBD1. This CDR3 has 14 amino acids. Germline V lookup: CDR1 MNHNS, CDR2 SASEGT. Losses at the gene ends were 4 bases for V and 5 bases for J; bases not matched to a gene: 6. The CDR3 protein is CASSGQGIITEAFF. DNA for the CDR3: TGTGCCAGCAGTGGACAGGGGATAATAACTGAAGCTTTCTTT.

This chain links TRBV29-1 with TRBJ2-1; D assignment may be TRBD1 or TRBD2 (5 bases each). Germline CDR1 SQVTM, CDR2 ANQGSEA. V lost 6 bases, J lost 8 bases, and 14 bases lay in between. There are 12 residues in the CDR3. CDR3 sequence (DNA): TGCAGCGTGTCGAGAGGGACCCATGAGCAGTTCTTC. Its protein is CSVSRGTHEQFF.

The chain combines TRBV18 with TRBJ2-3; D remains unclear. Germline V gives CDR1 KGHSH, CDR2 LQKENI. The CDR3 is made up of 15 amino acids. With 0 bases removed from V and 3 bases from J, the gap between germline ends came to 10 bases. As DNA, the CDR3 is TGTGCCAGCTCACCACCGACCATCTCGACAGATACGCAGTATTTT. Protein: CASSPPTISTDTQYF.

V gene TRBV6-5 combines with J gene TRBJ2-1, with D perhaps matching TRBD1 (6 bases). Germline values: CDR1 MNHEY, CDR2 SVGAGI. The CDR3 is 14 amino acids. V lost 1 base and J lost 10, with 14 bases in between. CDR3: CASSYLQGNTEQFF. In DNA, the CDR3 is TGTGCCAGCAGTTACTTACAGGGCAATACGGAGCAGTTCTTC.

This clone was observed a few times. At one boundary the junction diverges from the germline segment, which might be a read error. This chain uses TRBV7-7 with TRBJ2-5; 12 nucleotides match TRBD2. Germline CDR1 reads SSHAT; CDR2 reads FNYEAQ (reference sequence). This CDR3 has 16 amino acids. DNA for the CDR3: TGTGCTAGCAGCCGAGGACTAGCGGGAAACGGAGAGACCCAGTACTTC. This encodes CASSRGLAGNGETQYF.

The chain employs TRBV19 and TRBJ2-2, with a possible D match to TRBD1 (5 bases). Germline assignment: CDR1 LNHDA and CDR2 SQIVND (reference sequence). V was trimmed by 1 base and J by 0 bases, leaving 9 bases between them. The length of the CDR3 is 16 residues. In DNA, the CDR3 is TGTGCCAGTAGTATAGTGACAGCCGCGAACACCGGGGAGCTGTTTTTT. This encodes CASSIVTAANTGELFF.

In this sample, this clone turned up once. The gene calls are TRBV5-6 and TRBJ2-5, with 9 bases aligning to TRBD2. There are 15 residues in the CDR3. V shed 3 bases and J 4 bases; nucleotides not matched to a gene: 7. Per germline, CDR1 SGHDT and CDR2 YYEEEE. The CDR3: CASSYPSGTGETQYF. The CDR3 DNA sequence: TGTGCCAGCAGCTATCCTAGCGGGACTGGAGAGACCCAGTACTTC.

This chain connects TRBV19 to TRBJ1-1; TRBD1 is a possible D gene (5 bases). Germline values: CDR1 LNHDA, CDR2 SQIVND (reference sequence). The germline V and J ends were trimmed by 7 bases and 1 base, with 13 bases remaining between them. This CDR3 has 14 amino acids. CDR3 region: CASIMPGPNTEAFF. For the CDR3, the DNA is TGTGCCAGTATAATGCCAGGGCCGAACACTGAAGCTTTCTTT.

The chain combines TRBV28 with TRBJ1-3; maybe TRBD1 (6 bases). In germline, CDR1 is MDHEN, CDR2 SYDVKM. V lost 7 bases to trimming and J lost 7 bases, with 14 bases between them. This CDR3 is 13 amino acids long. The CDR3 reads CASTTSRGNTIYF. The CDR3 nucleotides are TGTGCCAGCACAACATCCAGGGGTAACACCATATATTTT.

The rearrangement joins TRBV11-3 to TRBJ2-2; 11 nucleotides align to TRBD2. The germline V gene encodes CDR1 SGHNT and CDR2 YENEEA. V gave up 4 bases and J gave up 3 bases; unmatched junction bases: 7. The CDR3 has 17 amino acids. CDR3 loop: CASSSTSGSLDTGELFF. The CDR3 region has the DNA TGTGCCAGCAGCTCTACTAGCGGGAGTTTGGACACCGGGGAGCTGTTTTTT. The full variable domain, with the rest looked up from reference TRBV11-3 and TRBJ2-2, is EAGVVQSPRYKIIEKKQPVAFWCNPISGHNTLYWYLQNLGQGPELLIRYENEEAVDDSQLPKDRFSAERLKGVDSTLKIQPAELGDSAVYLCASSSTSGSLDTGELFFGEGSRLTVL.

The CDR3 bases are TGTGCCATCAGTGAGCGAGGGGGCGCCGGGATATCGCCCCAGCATTTT. Translating gives CAISERGGAGISPQHF. This chain links TRBV10-3 with TRBJ1-5; 7 bases align to TRBD1. Trimming took 2 bases from V and 9 from J; bases not matched to a gene: 13. The CDR3 sequence is 16 residues long. The germline CDR1 and CDR2 sequences are ENHRY and SYGVKD.

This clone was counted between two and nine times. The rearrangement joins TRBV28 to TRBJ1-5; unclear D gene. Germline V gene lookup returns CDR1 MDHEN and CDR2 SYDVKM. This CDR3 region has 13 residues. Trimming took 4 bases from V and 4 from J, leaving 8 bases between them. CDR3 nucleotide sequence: TGTGCCAGCAGTTACAGTCCTAATCAGCCCCAGCATTTT. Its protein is CASSYSPNQPQHF.

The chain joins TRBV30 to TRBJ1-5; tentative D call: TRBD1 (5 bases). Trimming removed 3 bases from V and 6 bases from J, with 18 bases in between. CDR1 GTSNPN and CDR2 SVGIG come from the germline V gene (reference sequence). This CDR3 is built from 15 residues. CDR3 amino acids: CAWRPSGASSQPQHF. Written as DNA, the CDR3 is TGTGCCTGGAGGCCTTCCGGGGCCTCCAGTCAGCCCCAGCATTTT.

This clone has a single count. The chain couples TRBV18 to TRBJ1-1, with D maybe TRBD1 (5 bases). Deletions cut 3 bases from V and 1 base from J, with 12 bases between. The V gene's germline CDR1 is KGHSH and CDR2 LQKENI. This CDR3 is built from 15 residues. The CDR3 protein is CASSPADSRNTEAFF. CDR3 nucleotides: TGTGCCAGCTCACCGGCTGACAGCAGGAACACTGAAGCTTTCTTT.

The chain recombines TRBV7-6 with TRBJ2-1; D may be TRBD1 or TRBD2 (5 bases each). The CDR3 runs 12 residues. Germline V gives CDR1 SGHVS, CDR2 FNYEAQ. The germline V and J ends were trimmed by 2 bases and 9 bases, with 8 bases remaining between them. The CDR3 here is CASSLSGSEQFF. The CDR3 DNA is TGTGCCAGCAGCTTATCAGGGAGTGAGCAGTTCTTC.

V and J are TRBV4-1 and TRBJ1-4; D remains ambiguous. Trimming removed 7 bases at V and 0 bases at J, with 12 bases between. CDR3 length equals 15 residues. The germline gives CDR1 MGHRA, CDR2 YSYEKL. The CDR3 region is CASTSTQSTNEKLFF. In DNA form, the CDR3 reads TGCGCCAGCACCTCTACCCAGTCAACTAATGAAAAACTGTTTTTT.

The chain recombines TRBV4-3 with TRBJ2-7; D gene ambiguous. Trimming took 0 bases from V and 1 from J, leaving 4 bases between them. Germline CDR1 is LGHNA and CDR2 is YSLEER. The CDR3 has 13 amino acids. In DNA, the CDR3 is TGCGCCAGCAGCCAAGATCTATCCTACGAGCAGTACTTC. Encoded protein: CASSQDLSYEQYF.

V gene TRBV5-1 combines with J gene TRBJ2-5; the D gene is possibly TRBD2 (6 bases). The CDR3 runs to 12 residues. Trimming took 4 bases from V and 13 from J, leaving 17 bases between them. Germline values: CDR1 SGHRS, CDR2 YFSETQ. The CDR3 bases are TGCGCCAGCAGCCCTAGTGTGGGGGAGGCGTACTTC. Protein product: CASSPSVGEAYF.

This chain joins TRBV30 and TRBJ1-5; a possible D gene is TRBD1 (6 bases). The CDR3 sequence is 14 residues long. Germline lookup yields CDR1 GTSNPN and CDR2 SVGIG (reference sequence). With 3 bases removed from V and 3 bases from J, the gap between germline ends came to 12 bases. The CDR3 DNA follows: TGTGCCTGGAGCACAGGGAGTCCCAATCAGCCCCAGCATTTT. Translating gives CAWSTGSPNQPQHF.

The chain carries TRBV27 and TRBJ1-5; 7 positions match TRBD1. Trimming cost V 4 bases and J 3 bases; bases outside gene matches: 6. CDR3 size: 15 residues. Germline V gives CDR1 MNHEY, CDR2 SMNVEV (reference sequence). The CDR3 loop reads CASSSWDSPNQPQHF. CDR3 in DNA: TGTGCCAGCAGTTCCTGGGACAGTCCCAATCAGCCCCAGCATTTT.